This T cell receptor (beta chain) was sequenced during a study of shared clonotypes between healthy human individuals. In the study overall: Every donor yielded three CD4 naive, three CD4 memory, two CD8 naive and one CD8 memory plate.

Per the germline V gene, CDR1 is MDHEN and CDR2 is SYDVKM. Trimming at V came to 10 bases and at J to 0 bases, leaving 1 base not matched to a gene. CDR3 length equals 12 residues. Whole-study findings and limits: A generally larger estimated richness was seen in naive subsets than in memory subsets.

TCRdb keeps only in-frame clones here, not all; method: immunoSEQ multiplex PCR. The sample has some 580,000 clones, about 97% seen once; the top ten hold 0.057%. A word on this clone: Its antigen is unidentified.

Sequencing used naive CD4+ T cells sorted from blood. Subset: CD45RA+ positively selected. The source is a woman in her twenties or thirties in good health. The chain combines TRBV28 with TRBJ1-1; 8 bases align to TRBD1. The CDR3 protein is CATGQVNTEAFF. CDR3 sequence (DNA): TGTGCCACGGGACAGGTGAACACTGAAGCTTTCTTT.